This passage covers 32 T cell receptor beta chains from one sample sequenced in a study of cytomegalovirus exposure and HLA in healthy donors. PCR used 60 Vbeta primers and 13 Jbeta primers. Clones were read by immunoSEQ multiplex PCR, and TCRdb kept only the in-frame ones, dropping some. Of around 170,000 clones listed, around 78% are singletons. What was sequenced was PBMCs. These receptors were obtained from a middle-aged man in good health and CMV-seronegative.

This chain uses TRBV9 with TRBJ1-6; D unclear. The germline CDR1 and CDR2 sequences are SGDLS and YYNGEE. V lost 0 bases to trimming and J lost 8 bases, with 6 bases between them. The CDR3 sequence is 13 residues long. The CDR3 is CASSVVQYSPLHF. The CDR3 region has the DNA TGTGCCAGCAGCGTAGTCCAGTATTCACCCCTCCACTTT.

The genes are TRBV11-2 and TRBJ2-1; 12 bases are shared with TRBD2. The CDR3 runs to 16 residues. The germline V gene has CDR1 SGHAT and CDR2 FQNNGV. Germline trimming cut 0 bases from V and 8 bases from J; bases unmatched to any gene: 5. The CDR3 is CASSLEGGLAGHEQFF. The CDR3 coding sequence is TGTGCCAGCAGCTTAGAGGGCGGACTAGCGGGGCATGAGCAGTTCTTC. Drawing the rest from reference TRBV11-2 and TRBJ2-1, the complete variable domain is EAGVAQSPRYKIIEKRQSVAFWCNPISGHATLYWYQQILGQGPKLLIQFQNNGVVDDSQLPKDRFSAERLKGVDSTLKIQPAKLEDSAVYLCASSLEGGLAGHEQFFGPGTRLTVL.

The chain couples TRBV27 to TRBJ1-1; no reliable D call. Germline V gene sequence: CDR1 MNHEY, CDR2 SMNVEV (reference sequence). V gave up 3 bases and J gave up 4 bases, with 12 bases separating them. The CDR3 has 14 residues. CDR3 sequence: CASSFLTEGTEAFF. The CDR3 DNA follows: TGTGCCAGCAGTTTCCTAACAGAGGGCACTGAAGCTTTCTTT.

The rearrangement links TRBV19 to TRBJ1-1, with 7 bases lining up with TRBD1. This CDR3 is built from 14 residues. Germline assignment: CDR1 LNHDA and CDR2 SQIVND (reference sequence). With 7 bases clipped from V and 2 bases from J, the junction kept 7 bases outside the gene matches. The CDR3 loop is CASTNRGRNTEAFF. DNA for the CDR3: TGTGCCAGTACGAACAGGGGACGAAACACTGAAGCTTTCTTT.

This chain links TRBV7-2 with TRBJ1-5; 7 nucleotides match TRBD1. With V trimmed by 1 base and J by 5 bases, 5 bases remained unmatched. The CDR3 is 15 amino acids. Germline assignment: CDR1 SGHTA and CDR2 FQGNSA. The DNA of the CDR3 is TGTGCCAGCAGCTTAGGCCAGGGGGGCGATCAGCCCCAGCATTTT. Its translation is CASSLGQGGDQPQHF.

J is TRBJ2-5 and V is TRBV7-9; 8 bases fit TRBD2. Losses at the gene ends were 2 bases for V and 4 bases for J; bases not matched to a gene: 9. The CDR3 consists of 16 residues. Germline values: CDR1 SEHNR, CDR2 FQNEAQ (reference sequence). The CDR3 is CASSLWSGGPSETQYF. DNA of the CDR3: TGTGCCAGCAGCTTATGGTCGGGAGGGCCATCAGAGACCCAGTACTTC.

The chain combines TRBV2 with TRBJ1-2; D is perhaps TRBD1 (5 bases). Trimming took off 8 bases at V and 4 bases at J, with 11 bases between the two ends. This CDR3 spans 12 amino acids. Germline CDR1 SNHLY, CDR2 FYNNEI. CDR3 residues: CASSQQGYGYTF. The CDR3 DNA reads as TGTGCCAGCTCCCAGCAGGGCTATGGCTACACCTTC.

This clone was found a few times. The chain employs TRBV6-6 and TRBJ2-5; weak D call: TRBD2 (5 bases). This CDR3 has 14 residues. Trimming stripped 2 bases from V and 2 bases from J, with 9 bases between. Germline values: CDR1 MNHNY, CDR2 SVGAGI (reference sequence). This CDR3 is CASSYAGRQETQYF. The CDR3 DNA follows: TGTGCCAGCAGTTACGCGGGTCGTCAAGAGACCCAGTACTTC.

This chain uses TRBV2 with TRBJ2-7; 8 bases align to TRBD1. CDR1 SNHLY and CDR2 FYNNEI come from the germline V gene. The CDR3 has 13 amino acids. The V and J ends lost 5 bases and 2 bases, in that order; junction bases with no gene match: 2. CDR3 DNA sequence: TGTGCCAGCAGTTCACAGGGGGCCTACGAGCAGTACTTC. The encoded protein is CASSSQGAYEQYF.

This chain connects TRBV5-1 to TRBJ1-1; 7 positions agree with TRBD1. With 7 bases clipped from V and 4 bases from J, the junction kept 10 bases outside the gene matches. Germline V gene lookup returns CDR1 SGHRS and CDR2 YFSETQ. This CDR3 contains 14 residues. Written as DNA, the CDR3 is TGCGCCAGCCGTCTGAGGGGGCAAAGCACTGAAGCTTTCTTT. Translating it yields CASRLRGQSTEAFF.

The chain couples TRBV28 to TRBJ1-2; no reliable D call. The CDR3 extends over 12 amino acids. Germline V lookup: CDR1 MDHEN, CDR2 SYDVKM. Trimming left V 5 bases short and J 7 bases short, with 11 bases between. The CDR3 spells CASSTVLGGYTF. The DNA of the CDR3 is TGTGCCAGCAGTACAGTGCTGGGTGGCTACACCTTC.

The J gene is TRBJ2-4, the V gene TRBV5-1, with 7 bases matching TRBD1. CDR1 and CDR2 (germline): SGHRS, YFSETQ. J lost 0 bases, V lost 5 bases, and 11 bases had no gene match. The length of the CDR3 is 17 residues. This chain's CDR3 is CASRPGQINLAKNIQYF. Written as DNA, the CDR3 is TGCGCCAGCAGGCCGGGACAGATCAATTTAGCCAAAAACATTCAGTACTTC.

The genes are TRBV19 and TRBJ2-1; TRBD2 agrees at 14 bases. Germline V gene sequence: CDR1 LNHDA, CDR2 SQIVND (reference sequence). V trimming: 3 bases; J trimming: 5 bases; junction bases outside the gene matches: 0. This CDR3 spans 15 amino acids. The CDR3 region has the DNA TGTGCCAGTAGTATGGGACTAGCGGGAGACAATGAGCAGTTCTTC. This gives the protein CASSMGLAGDNEQFF.

The CDR3 nucleotides are TGTGCCAGCTGCCGGACAGGGTTGGACTATGGCTACACCTTC. It yields the protein CASCRTGLDYGYTF. The rearrangement uses TRBV19 and TRBJ1-2; 8 bases are shared with TRBD1. Germline V CDR1 and CDR2: LNHDA, SQIVND (reference sequence). This CDR3 comprises 14 residues. V dropped 9 bases and J dropped 3; count of bases not matched to a gene: 9. Drawing the rest from reference TRBV19 and TRBJ1-2, the complete variable domain is DGGITQSPKYLFRKEGQNVTLSCEQNLNHDAMYWYRQDPGQGLRLIYYSQIVNDFQKGDIAEGYSVSREKKESFPLTVTSAQKNPTAFYLCASCRTGLDYGYTFGSGTRLTVV.

This chain connects TRBV5-1 to TRBJ2-5; D possibly corresponds to TRBD2 (5 bases). TRBJ2-7 matches the DNA end more closely, so the J call is doubtful. Germline V gene data show CDR1 as SGHRS and CDR2 as YFSETQ. There are 13 residues in the CDR3. CDR3 in DNA: TGCGCCAGCAGCTCCCCCGGGAACTACGAGCAGTACTTC. Translating gives CASSSPGNYEQYF.

The rearrangement links TRBV5-1 to TRBJ2-2, with 8 nucleotides matching TRBD1. This CDR3 has 16 residues. Germline lookup yields CDR1 SGHRS and CDR2 YFSETQ. Trimming took 0 bases from V and 5 from J; bases not matched to a gene: 6. The CDR3 loop reads CASSLAPTGVTGELFF. The DNA of the CDR3 is TGCGCCAGCAGCTTGGCCCCGACAGGGGTGACCGGGGAGCTGTTTTTT.

This clone was seen a handful of times. The chain joins TRBV30 to TRBJ1-2; 7 bases fit TRBD1. V was pared by 5 bases and J by 2 bases, with 11 bases of the junction left unmatched. CDR3 size: 15 residues. The germline V gene has CDR1 GTSNPN and CDR2 SVGIG (reference sequence). CDR3 nucleotide sequence: TGTGCCTGGGAGTCAGCCGGACAGGTCAACTATGGCTACACCTTC. As protein: CAWESAGQVNYGYTF.

This clone was counted a single time. The CDR3 coding sequence is TGTGCCAGCAGCTCCACGGATAGCTCCTACGAGCAGTACGTC. This encodes CASSSTDSSYEQYV. This chain links TRBV7-9 with TRBJ2-7; no definite D call. There are 14 residues in the CDR3. The V end was cut by 4 bases, the J end by 0 bases, with 10 bases between. Germline values: CDR1 SEHNR, CDR2 FQNEAQ (reference sequence).

V is TRBV28 and J is TRBJ2-6; TRBD2 aligns across 7 bases. Trimming at V came to 11 bases and at J to 0 bases, leaving 7 bases not matched to a gene. This CDR3 region has 15 residues. CDR1 and CDR2 (germline): MDHEN, SYDVKM. The CDR3 nucleotides are TGTGCCCGGGGAGGGACCGGCTCTGGGGCCAACGTCCTGACTTTC. Encoded protein: CARGGTGSGANVLTF.

The CDR3 coding sequence is TGTGCCAGCAGGGCTGGACTAGCGGGATTCTACGAGCAGTACTTC. Amino acids: CASRAGLAGFYEQYF. The rearrangement uses TRBV27 and TRBJ2-7, with 12 bases fitting TRBD2. Germline CDR1 reads MNHEY; CDR2 reads SMNVEV (reference sequence). V lost 6 bases and J lost 3; bases outside the gene matches: 6. This CDR3 region has 15 residues.

This chain connects TRBV18 to TRBJ2-7; TRBD1 agrees at 10 bases. V lost 5 bases, J lost 5 bases, and 6 bases stayed unmatched. CDR1 is KGHSH and CDR2 is LQKENI in the germline V gene. This CDR3 contains 14 residues. The CDR3 coding sequence is TGTGCCAGCTCAGCGGACAGGGGGGTGGACGAGCAGTACGTC. Residues: CASSADRGVDEQYV.

In this sample, this clone turned up once. This chain joins TRBV7-6 and TRBJ2-2; 7 nucleotides line up with TRBD2. The CDR3 runs to 12 residues. Trimming at V came to 8 bases and at J to 9 bases, leaving 6 bases not matched to a gene. Germline CDR1 SGHVS, CDR2 FNYEAQ. CDR3 region: CASGAGAWELFF. CDR3 DNA: TGTGCCAGCGGCGCGGGAGCGTGGGAGCTGTTTTTT.

This clone turned up a few times. The chain combines TRBV27 with TRBJ1-5, with 7 nucleotides matching TRBD1. This CDR3 is built from 17 residues. Trimming took 5 bases from V and 5 from J; bases not matched to a gene: 15. Germline lookup yields CDR1 MNHEY and CDR2 SMNVEV (reference sequence). The CDR3 loop is CASSRQGVVLRDQPQHF. The CDR3, as DNA: TGTGCCAGCAGTCGACAGGGAGTGGTGTTGCGAGATCAGCCCCAGCATTTT.

The sample holds one count of this clone. This chain joins TRBV7-3 and TRBJ2-1; unclear D gene. The CDR3 sequence is 15 residues long. Germline V gives CDR1 SGHTA, CDR2 FQGTGA. V dropped 1 base and J dropped 0 bases, with 7 bases sitting between them. The CDR3 sequence: CASSLIFSSYNEQFF. The CDR3 nucleotides are TGTGCCAGCAGCTTAATTTTTAGCTCCTACAATGAGCAGTTCTTC.

V and J are TRBV29-1 and TRBJ1-2; maybe TRBD1 (6 bases). V was trimmed by 4 bases and J by 4 bases, leaving 16 bases between them. Germline V gene sequence: CDR1 SQVTM, CDR2 ANQGSEA. The CDR3 has 14 residues. The chain's CDR3 is CSVALTGPFYGYTF. The CDR3 DNA sequence: TGCAGCGTTGCCTTGACAGGCCCCTTCTATGGCTACACCTTC.

This clone has only one observation. DNA of the CDR3: TGTGCCAGCAGCCCCGGACTAGCGGGAGGGGGGGAGACCCAGTACTTC. Translating it yields CASSPGLAGGGETQYF. The chain has TRBV5-4 and TRBJ2-5; 15 bases fit TRBD2. The CDR3 consists of 16 residues. V lost 4 bases and J lost 5; bases outside the gene matches: 6. Germline values: CDR1 SGHNT, CDR2 YYREEE (reference sequence). Full variable domain (outside the CDR3, taken from reference TRBV5-4 and TRBJ2-5): ETGVTQSPTHLIKTRGQQVTLRCSSQSGHNTVSWYQQALGQGPQFIFQYYREEENGRGNFPPRFSGLQFPNYSSELNVNALELDDSALYLCASSPGLAGGGETQYFGPGTRLLVL.

The chain has TRBV11-2 and TRBJ2-1; 11 positions match TRBD2. Per germline, CDR1 SGHAT and CDR2 FQNNGV. Losses at the gene ends were 1 base for V and 10 bases for J; bases not matched to a gene: 0. This CDR3 is 13 amino acids long. The CDR3 loop is CASSLGTSGEQFF. CDR3 DNA: TGTGCCAGCAGCTTAGGGACTAGCGGGGAGCAGTTCTTC.

V is TRBV27 and J is TRBJ1-1; possibly TRBD1 for D (6 bases). The CDR3 totals 13 residues. From germline, CDR1 is MNHEY and CDR2 SMNVEV (reference sequence). V was shortened by 8 bases and J by 0 bases, with 10 bases between the two germline ends. For the CDR3, the DNA is TGTGCCAGCGCGGCAGGGGTGAACACTGAAGCTTTCTTT. Residues: CASAAGVNTEAFF.

This sequence joins TRBV15 and TRBJ1-3; D is possibly TRBD1 (5 bases). Trimming stripped 0 bases from V and 0 bases from J, with 6 bases between. This CDR3 region has 15 residues. The germline V gene has CDR1 LNHNV and CDR2 YYDKDF (reference sequence). DNA of the CDR3: TGTGCCACCAGCAGAGAAGGGGTCTCTGGAAACACCATATATTTT. Protein: CATSREGVSGNTIYF.

The chain links TRBV7-2 to TRBJ2-3; 12 bases fit TRBD1. Trimming cost V 6 bases and J 4 bases; bases outside gene matches: 5. The CDR3 is made up of 15 amino acids. CDR1 is SGHTA, CDR2 FQGNSA, per germline. CDR3 sequence (DNA): TGTGCCAGCAGTGGGGACAGGGGGCGACCAGATACGCAGTATTTT. This encodes CASSGDRGRPDTQYF.

The gene calls are TRBV6-5 and TRBJ1-3, with D uncertain. This CDR3 region has 15 residues. Trimming removed 2 bases at V and 0 bases at J, with 8 bases between. Germline-derived CDR1 and CDR2 are MNHEY and SVGAGI. The CDR3 DNA sequence: TGTGCCAGCAGTTACGCGTTAAACTCTGGAAACACCATATATTTT. It codes for CASSYALNSGNTIYF.

This clone appeared once. The gene calls are TRBV6-5 and TRBJ1-4, with D perhaps matching TRBD1 (6 bases). The germline CDR1 and CDR2 sequences are MNHEY and SVGAGI. Between the trimmed V and J ends, which lost 6 bases and 8 bases, there was a span of 10 bases. CDR3 length equals 12 residues. The CDR3 spells CASSPGTEKLFF. CDR3 nucleotide sequence: TGTGCCAGCAGCCCCGGGACAGAAAAACTGTTTTTT.